This T cell receptor (beta chain) emerged from a study of identical twins. Study findings and constraints: Models predicted too little out-of-frame TCR alpha sharing in monozygotic twins.

TCRdb itself ran the 5' RACE reads through MiXCR, one entry per CDR3 protein. The sample holds roughly 230,000 distinct CDR3 sequences, about 8.5% seen once. The CDR3 has 13 residues. Germline V gene lookup returns CDR1 ENHRY and CDR2 SYGVKD. The V end was cut by 3 bases, the J end by 4 bases, with 8 bases between. For this clonotype: Antigen unknown.

This sample also appeared in a second study, on yellow fever vaccine responses in identical twins.

Source material: CD8+ T cells sorted from blood. The genes are TRBV10-3 and TRBJ2-3; D call uncertain. The sequence derives from a woman under 30 in good health. CDR3 sequence: CAISEFLADTQYF. The CDR3, as DNA: TGTGCCATCAGTGAATTTTTAGCAGATACGCAGTATTTT.